The clone carrying this T cell receptor (beta chain) was recorded at least ten times. Its antigen remains unidentified. The data originate from a study of identical twins. TCRdb reprocessed the 5' RACE reads via MiXCR and lists one record per CDR3 protein. The sample has around 670,000 distinct CDR3 sequences; 5.5% to 7.5% are singletons. Study results and caveats: Compared with unrelated sharing, twin-shared out-of-frame alpha sequences had more low-probability sequences. Insertions ran lower in abundant cord blood beta clonotypes, though not in memory repertoires. Analyses based on zero insertions could be partly confounded by invariant MAIT and iNKT cells.

Losses at the gene ends were 3 bases for V and 0 bases for J; bases not matched to a gene: 2. The CDR3 extends over 16 amino acids. Germline V gene lookup returns CDR1 SNHLY and CDR2 FYNNEI. The source is a man younger than 35 in good health. V gene TRBV2 combines with J gene TRBJ2-7; 13 nucleotides line up with TRBD2. Material: naive T cells sorted from blood. The CDR3 sequence is CASSDGTSGVSYEQYV. The DNA of the CDR3 is TGTGCCAGCAGTGACGGGACTAGCGGGGTCTCCTACGAGCAGTACGTC.